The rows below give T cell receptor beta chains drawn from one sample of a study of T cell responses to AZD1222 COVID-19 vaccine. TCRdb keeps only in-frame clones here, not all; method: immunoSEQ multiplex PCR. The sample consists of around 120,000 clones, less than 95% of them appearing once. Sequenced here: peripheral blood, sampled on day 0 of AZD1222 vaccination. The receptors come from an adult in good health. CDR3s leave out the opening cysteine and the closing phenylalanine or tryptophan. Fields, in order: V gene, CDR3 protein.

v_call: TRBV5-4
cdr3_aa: ASIPQGLTNYGYT

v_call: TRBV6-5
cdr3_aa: ASSLARGSGELF

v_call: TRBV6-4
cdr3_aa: ASSVQGASAGNTIY

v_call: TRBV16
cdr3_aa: ASSQSTADPATNEKLF

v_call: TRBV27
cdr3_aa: ASSLGGLYEQY

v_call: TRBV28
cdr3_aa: ASRFYGGQAGVRETQY

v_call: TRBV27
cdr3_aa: ASSSRSRGVGSYEQY

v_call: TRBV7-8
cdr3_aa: ASSLAWARKSELF

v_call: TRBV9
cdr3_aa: ASSPRPNSPLH

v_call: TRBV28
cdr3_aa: ASETRGKLF

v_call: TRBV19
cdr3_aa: ASSTPGDREQPQH

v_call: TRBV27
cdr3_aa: ASSLARRIDYEQY

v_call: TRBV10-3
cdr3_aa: AISAGQESYEQY

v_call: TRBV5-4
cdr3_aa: ASSLMKGSSGNTIY

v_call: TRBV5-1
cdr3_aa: ASSFQRTGETQY

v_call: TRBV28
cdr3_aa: ASSSPGLSDTQY

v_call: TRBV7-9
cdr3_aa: ASSLEMNTEAF

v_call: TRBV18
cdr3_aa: ASSPGGQGGGYT

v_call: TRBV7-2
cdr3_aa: ASSFGASNYGYT

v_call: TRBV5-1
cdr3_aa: ASSPGTGGDTQY

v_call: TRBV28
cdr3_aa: ASSPLNGGAF

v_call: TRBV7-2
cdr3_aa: ASSLNTYNEQF

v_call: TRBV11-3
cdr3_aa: ASSLDQSGTTGTQY

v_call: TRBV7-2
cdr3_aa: ASSGTSGYNEQF

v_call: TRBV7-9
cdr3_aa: ASMGVADIYEQY

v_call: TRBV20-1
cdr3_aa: SASSGRGLNTEAF

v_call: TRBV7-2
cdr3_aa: ASSYQVAGYT

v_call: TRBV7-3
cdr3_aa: ASSPLNTGELF

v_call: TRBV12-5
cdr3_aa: ASGSGTSANEQF

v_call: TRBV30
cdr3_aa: AWSTGLDSPLH

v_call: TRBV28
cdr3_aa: ASSLGEGTSRQPQH

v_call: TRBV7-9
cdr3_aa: ASSETGNEKLF

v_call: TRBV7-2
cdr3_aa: ASSLLHSSEQF

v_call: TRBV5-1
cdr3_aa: ASSFQGWMNTEAF

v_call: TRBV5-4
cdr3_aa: ASSFRDRGHDEQY

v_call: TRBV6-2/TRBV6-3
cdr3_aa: ASSYSISGANVLT

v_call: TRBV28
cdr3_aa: ASEAAGGTDTQY

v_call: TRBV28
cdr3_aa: ATYRIGTDTQY

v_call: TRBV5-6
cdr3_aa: ASSLGSLAGTKDTQY

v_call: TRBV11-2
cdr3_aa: ASSLGTTDTQY

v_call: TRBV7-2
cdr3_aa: ASSLLQGRRTGELF

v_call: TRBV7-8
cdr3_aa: ASSRGSTSSYEQY

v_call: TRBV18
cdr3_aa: ASSRYGREGTEAF

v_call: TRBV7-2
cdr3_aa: ASGRLASTNTGELF

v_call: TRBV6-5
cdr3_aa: ASSYRQFHEQF

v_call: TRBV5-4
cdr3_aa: ASSLGRFNEQF

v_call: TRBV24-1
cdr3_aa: ATSDSGRQETQY

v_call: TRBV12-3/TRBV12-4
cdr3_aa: ASAWTGGLQY

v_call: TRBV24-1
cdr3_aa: ATSDPTGVGTGELF

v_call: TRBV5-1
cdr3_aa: ASSLGSLRDRGYEQY

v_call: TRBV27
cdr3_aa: ASSKDGPYEQY

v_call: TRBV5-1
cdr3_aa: ASSLYGGDTGELF

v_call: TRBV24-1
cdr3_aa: ATSDREEQY